A selection of T cell receptor beta chains follows, all from one sample in a study of vaccination and CD4 T cells after COVID-19. Via MiXCR, TCRdb re-called the PCR reads, giving one row per CDR3 protein. The sample gives about 25,000 distinct CDR3 sequences, about 46% of which show up once; 6% to 9% is in the top ten. The antigens these receptors bind are not known. Sequencing was performed on CD4+ T cells from blood, cultured in vitro. Receptors were obtained from a human donor who had recovered from COVID-19. Both conserved end residues are part of each CDR3. D genes are given only for firm matches. Expanded clones are given a class, and other clones once, few, many or no size at all.

D gene | J gene | V gene | clone size | CDR3 protein | CDR3 DNA
TRBD1 | TRBJ2-1 | TRBV5-3 | - | CARTIRTGQPYNEQFF | TGTGCCAGAACCATCAGGACAGGCCAGCCCTACAATGAGCAGTTCTTC
- | TRBJ1-6 | TRBV29-1 | few | CSVQETHNSPLHF | TGCAGCGTTCAGGAGACTCATAATTCACCCCTCCACTTT
- | TRBJ2-7 | TRBV20-1 | few | CSASGGKLSGEQYF | TGCAGTGCTAGTGGCGGAAAACTTTCGGGCGAGCAGTACTTC
- | TRBJ1-2 | TRBV2 | few | CASSGTGMNGYTF | TGTGCCAGCAGCGGGACCGGAATGAATGGCTACACCTTC
- | TRBJ1-6 | TRBV15 | - | CATSGSSYNSPLHF | TGTGCCACCAGCGGCAGCTCCTATAATTCACCCCTCCACTTT
- | TRBJ2-1 | TRBV20-1 | - | CSARGVKGEYNEQFF | TGCAGTGCTAGAGGGGTCAAGGGGGAGTACAATGAGCAGTTCTTC
- | TRBJ1-5 | TRBV4-2 | - | CASSQEGDSNQPQHF | TGTGCCAGCAGCCAAGAAGGGGACAGCAATCAGCCCCAGCATTTT
- | TRBJ1-2 | TRBV4-2 | - | CASSQGEGYGYTF | TGTGCCAGCAGCCAAGGAGAGGGATATGGCTACACCTTC
TRBD1 | TRBJ1-5 | TRBV19 | once | CASTAGTGSRKSNQPQHF | TGTGCCAGTACCGCAGGGACAGGGAGTAGGAAAAGCAATCAGCCCCAGCATTTT
- | TRBJ1-5 | TRBV2 | - | CASRRDGYDQPQHF | TGTGCCAGCCGAAGGGACGGCTATGATCAGCCCCAGCATTTT
TRBD1 | TRBJ1-1 | TRBV6-5 | - | CASSYGRQGSGFF | TGTGCCAGCAGTTATGGTAGACAGGGGAGTGGGTTCTTT
TRBD2 | TRBJ2-3 | TRBV5-1 | few | CASSLASGKDTQYF | TGCGCCAGCAGCTTGGCTAGCGGGAAGGATACGCAGTATTTT
- | TRBJ2-5 | TRBV5-1 | few | CASSLMGDQETQYF | TGCGCCAGCAGCTTGATGGGGGACCAAGAGACCCAGTACTTC
TRBD2 | TRBJ2-1 | TRBV19 | once | CASSSTGTSNEQFF | TGTGCCAGTAGCAGCACCGGGACTAGCAATGAGCAGTTCTTC
- | TRBJ2-6 | TRBV5-6 | - | CASINPTGTAGANVLTF | TGTGCCAGCATCAACCCCACAGGGACTGCCGGGGCCAACGTCCTGACTTTC
- | TRBJ1-5 | TRBV24-1 | few | CATSDGGARQPQHF | TGTGCCACCAGTGATGGGGGTGCGCGGCAGCCCCAGCATTTT
- | TRBJ1-2 | TRBV7-2 | few | CASSLGNGVGYFYGYTF | TGTGCCAGCAGCTTAGGAAACGGGGTAGGATACTTCTATGGCTACACCTTC
- | TRBJ2-7 | TRBV24-1 | few | CATSDSDSYEQYF | TGTGCCACCAGTGATTCGGACAGCTACGAGCAGTACTTC
TRBD2 | TRBJ2-7 | TRBV28 | few | CASSLQGTSGNYEQYF | TGTGCCAGCAGTTTACAGGGGACTAGCGGGAACTACGAGCAGTACTTC
- | TRBJ2-1 | TRBV19 | - | CASSQNRDAEQFF | TGTGCCAGTAGCCAAAATAGGGACGCTGAGCAGTTCTTC
- | TRBJ1-5 | TRBV28 | - | CASSPPLSSNQPQHF | TGTGCCAGCAGTCCTCCCCTGAGCAGCAATCAGCCCCAGCATTTT
- | TRBJ2-5 | TRBV24-1 | few | CATSDSGLPGETQYF | TGTGCCACCAGTGACAGCGGCTTACCAGGGGAGACCCAGTACTTC
TRBD2 | TRBJ2-1 | TRBV27 | - | CASSLKLAGHKQFF | TGTGCCAGCAGTTTAAAGCTAGCGGGGCACAAGCAGTTCTTC
- | TRBJ2-2 | TRBV10-3 | - | CAISGQYSNTGELFF | TGTGCCATCAGTGGACAGTATTCGAACACCGGGGAGCTGTTTTTT
- | TRBJ1-5 | TRBV12-2 | few | CASRRGNSNQPQHF | TGTGCAAGTCGCAGGGGGAATAGCAATCAGCCCCAGCATTTT
TRBD2 | TRBJ2-7 | TRBV20-1 | few | CSAPSRLAGDYEQYF | TGCAGTGCTCCCTCTCGACTAGCGGGGGACTACGAGCAGTACTTC
- | TRBJ1-1 | TRBV5-1 | - | CASSLAAGTWNTEAFF | TGCGCCAGCAGCTTGGCCGCTGGAACCTGGAACACTGAAGCTTTCTTT
- | TRBJ2-7 | TRBV12-3/TRBV12-4 | - | CASSSGLYSYEQYF | TGTGCCAGCAGTTCGGGACTTTACTCCTACGAGCAGTACTTC
TRBD2 | TRBJ2-5 | TRBV10-3 | - | CAIRSGGPQETQYF | TGTGCCATCAGAAGCGGGGGGCCCCAAGAGACCCAGTACTTC
- | TRBJ2-7 | TRBV2 | - | CASSRVHGAGYEQYF | TGTGCCAGCAGCAGGGTCCACGGGGCGGGCTACGAGCAGTACTTC
TRBD1 | TRBJ1-3 | TRBV2 | once | CASSESLGQSLSGNTIYF | TGTGCCAGCAGTGAATCGTTGGGACAGTCTCTCTCTGGAAACACCATATATTTT
- | TRBJ2-1 | TRBV5-6 | - | CASSLLHRPRNEQFF | TGTGCCAGCAGCTTACTACACCGCCCCAGAAATGAGCAGTTCTTC
- | TRBJ1-6 | TRBV5-5 | - | CASSFQQAGSNSPLHF | TGTGCCAGCAGCTTCCAACAGGCCGGGAGTAATTCACCCCTCCACTTT
- | TRBJ2-7 | TRBV5-1 | few | CASSLERAPSEQYF | TGCGCCAGCAGCTTGGAACGGGCCCCCTCCGAGCAGTACTTC
TRBD1 | TRBJ2-5 | TRBV7-9 | few | CASSLGGQGQETQYF | TGTGCCAGCAGCTTAGGAGGACAGGGACAAGAGACCCAGTACTTC
TRBD2 | TRBJ2-4 | TRBV4-3 | - | CASSQDWTSGRARAKNIQYF | TGCGCCAGCAGCCAAGATTGGACTAGCGGGAGGGCCAGGGCCAAAAACATTCAGTACTTC
TRBD1 | TRBJ1-1 | TRBV27 | few | CASSPQTGHGAFF | TGTGCCAGCAGTCCCCAGACAGGGCACGGAGCTTTCTTT
TRBD1 | TRBJ2-5 | TRBV11-3 | - | CASSLRDSQETQYF | TGTGCCAGCAGCTTAAGGGACAGCCAAGAGACCCAGTACTTC
TRBD1 | TRBJ1-5 | TRBV24-1 | - | CATSDLQGDQPQHF | TGTGCCACCAGTGATTTACAGGGGGATCAGCCCCAGCATTTT
- | TRBJ1-5 | TRBV6-5 | few | CASSYSSNQPQHF | TGTGCCAGCAGTTACTCAAGCAATCAGCCCCAGCATTTT
TRBD1 | TRBJ2-1 | TRBV6-1 | - | CASSIDRVPYNEQFF | TGTGCCAGCAGTATCGACAGGGTACCCTACAATGAGCAGTTCTTC
TRBD2 | TRBJ2-1 | TRBV5-4 | - | CASRPEREGYNEQFF | TGTGCCAGCAGGCCAGAGCGGGAGGGCTACAATGAGCAGTTCTTC
- | TRBJ2-1 | TRBV5-1 | - | CASSYGGNEQFF | TGCGCCAGCAGCTACGGGGGCAATGAGCAGTTCTTC
- | TRBJ1-4 | TRBV28 | - | CASSSRRVGEKLFF | TGTGCCAGCAGTTCCCGTAGGGTTGGTGAAAAACTGTTTTTT
- | TRBJ2-6 | TRBV10-3 | - | CAIMIVRDSGANVLTF | TGTGCCATCATGATCGTACGGGACTCTGGGGCCAACGTCCTGACTTTC
- | TRBJ2-3 | TRBV11-2 | - | CASSQPATDTQYF | TGTGCCAGCAGCCAACCGGCAACAGATACGCAGTATTTT
- | TRBJ1-1 | TRBV11-2 | once | CASSLGPQEGNAFF | TGTGCCAGCAGCTTAGGCCCACAGGAGGGCAATGCCTTCTTT
TRBD2 | TRBJ2-7 | TRBV6-1 | few | CASSEGWLAGGGDEQYF | TGTGCCAGCAGTGAAGGATGGCTAGCGGGAGGGGGCGACGAGCAGTACTTC
- | TRBJ1-1 | TRBV7-9 | medium-sized | CASSSQGNTEAFF | TGTGCCAGCAGCTCACAGGGGAACACTGAAGCTTTCTTT
TRBD1 | TRBJ2-2 | TRBV6-1 | - | CASSDRDRILSGELFF | TGTGCCAGCAGTGACAGGGACAGGATTCTCTCCGGGGAGCTGTTTTTT
TRBD2 | TRBJ2-1 | TRBV6-2/TRBV6-3 | - | CASSYSGTSGSDEQFF | TGTGCCAGCAGTTACTCCGGGACTAGCGGGAGCGATGAGCAGTTCTTC
- | TRBJ2-7 | TRBV6-5 | once | CASSSQGREQYF | TGTGCCAGCAGTTCCCAGGGCCGCGAGCAGTACTTC